The entry below gives a single TCR beta chain sequence along with its context. Its antigen has not been determined. Base qualities were left out, and no much larger clone turns up one base away. These data belong to a study of blood T cell repertoires in COVID-19 (dated by TCRdb to the early 2020s). For the wider study: Samples covering the acute and convalescent phases of COVID-19 were provided by collaborators in the United States, Italy and Spain. Deeply sampled blood TCRbeta repertoires from subjects exposed to, actively infected with, or recovered from COVID-19 were included in the dataset. The sample metadata nearly always contained a de-identified subject ID, COVID-19 status, age in years and sex. Where HLA class I and class II types were available, the types were taken from metadata supplied by the sample provider, not from assay-based typing. The repertoires were made available in a free public database intended to serve as a resource for research on the immune response to SARS-CoV-2. The prospective study material was composed of cDNA or gDNA derived from T cells, B-cell-depleted T cells, or PBMCs. Samples were obtained from the ongoing ImmuneRACE study (first 160 participants) and from about 1,300 subjects provided by 6 global collaborators.

The collaborating institutions used their own protocols to collect whole blood in K2EDTA tubes. Collaborator samples were shipped for TCRbeta analysis as frozen whole blood, isolated PBMCs, or DNA extracted from either sample type. The paper's findings and limits, for the study overall: The quantity of clinical and demographic metadata differed by source and by participant and was supplied without curation.

CDR1 and CDR2 (MNHEY, SMNVEV) derive from the germline V gene (reference sequence). The germline ends are 10 bases apart after V is trimmed by 5 bases and J by 2 bases. Taken from cysteine to phenylalanine, the CDR3 has 13 residues. Only the CDR3 region is kept as DNA, spanning 39 bases read in frame from base 1. TCRbeta CDR3 regions were amplified from genomic DNA using the immunoSEQ Assay, a bias-controlled multiplex PCR. On the authors' methods: Within the assay, amplification of reference gene primers was used to estimate how many nucleated cells each sample contained. To quantify the absolute abundance of each unique TCRbeta CDR3 rearrangement, sequence reads were collapsed and filtered. For each sample, productive Simpson clonality was calculated by taking the square root of Simpson's diversity index across productive rearrangements. As stored in TCRdb, this immuneACCESS dataset retains in-frame rearrangements with V and J assigned. A fraction of the clones does not appear; measured against another copy, unresolved V genes explain less than half of the discrepancy, and the remainder lacks a known reason. For V, J and clone size, that table is used; D and trimming come from the DNA. This sample comprises approximately 75,000 clones, roughly 86% of them detected only once. In total, the top ten clones hold roughly 28% of the sample.

This TCR was sampled from a man aged 50 to 60 with acute or convalescent COVID-19. The chain employs TRBV27 and TRBJ2-7; too little of a D gene remains to name it. Sample: peripheral blood. The DNA reads TGTGCCAGCAGTCAAAAAAACACCTACGAGCAGTACTTC. It translates to CASSQKNTYEQYF.